The rows below give T cell receptor beta chains drawn from one sample of a study of blood T cell repertoires in COVID-19. Only in-frame clones appear in the TCRdb table, and some are missing; sequencing was by immunoSEQ multiplex PCR. The sample lists about 360,000 clones, around nine tenths occurring once. The sample consisted of peripheral blood. Receptors originate from a human donor in a cohort sampled during active COVID-19. The CDR3 runs from the conserved cysteine through the conserved F or W. The D gene is left open where the match is weak. Clone sizes are given selectively: once, few, many, or a class where the clone is expanded.

V,J,D,length,size,CDR3,DNA
TRBV28,TRBJ1-3,-,15,-,CASSLPQRAGNTIYF,TGTGCCAGCAGTTTACCGCAGCGTGCGGGAAACACCATATATTTT
TRBV2,TRBJ1-5,TRBD1,18,few,CASSRGRDRGLGSQPQHF,TGTGCCAGCAGTCGGGGTAGGGACAGGGGGCTCGGGAGTCAGCCCCAGCATTTT
TRBV15,TRBJ1-5,-,17,-,CATSRDLTVPRGQPQHF,TGTGCCACCAGCAGAGATTTAACAGTTCCCCGGGGTCAGCCCCAGCATTTT
TRBV28,TRBJ1-1,-,13,-,CASSFLRGGEAFF,TGTGCCAGCAGTTTCCTCAGGGGTGGGGAAGCTTTCTTT
TRBV9,TRBJ1-1,-,16,-,CASSLQTGTMNTEAFF,TGTGCCAGCAGCCTCCAGACAGGCACGATGAACACTGAAGCTTTCTTT
TRBV5-4,TRBJ2-1,-,13,few,CASSQTGYNEQFF,TGTGCCAGCAGCCAGACAGGCTACAATGAGCAGTTCTTC
TRBV7-2,TRBJ2-1,-,16,-,CASSPAVARGTNEQFF,TGTGCCAGCAGCCCGGCCGTAGCGAGGGGGACCAATGAGCAGTTCTTC
TRBV6-1,TRBJ1-2,TRBD1,13,-,CASTSGQVRGYTF,TGTGCCAGCACCTCGGGACAGGTGCGTGGCTACACCTTC
TRBV5-1,TRBJ2-2,-,14,-,CASSLAGDTGELFF,TGCGCCAGCAGCTTAGCAGGGGACACCGGGGAGCTGTTTTTT
TRBV5-1,TRBJ2-1,TRBD2,16,-,CASSSLAGGPGNEQFF,TGCGCCAGCAGCTCCCTAGCGGGAGGGCCAGGTAATGAGCAGTTCTTC
TRBV5-6,TRBJ2-4,-,12,-,CASSHGGNIQYF,TGTGCCAGCAGCCACGGCGGGAACATTCAGTACTTC
TRBV30,TRBJ2-5,-,16,-,CAWSGPTGTSQETQYF,TGTGCCTGGAGTGGACCCACCGGGACTTCCCAAGAGACCCAGTACTTC
TRBV7-3,TRBJ2-7,TRBD1,14,-,CASSLTPGGDEQYF,TGTGCCAGCAGCTTAACGCCAGGGGGTGACGAGCAGTACTTC
TRBV6-1,TRBJ1-2,TRBD1,16,-,CASSEALEEGAYGYTF,TGTGCCAGCAGTGAAGCGCTTGAGGAGGGGGCCTATGGCTACACCTTC
TRBV6-5,TRBJ2-2,-,16,once,CASSYVAGRSSGELFF,TGTGCCAGCAGTTACGTTGCGGGTCGGAGCTCCGGGGAGCTGTTTTTT
TRBV4-2,TRBJ1-2,-,16,once,CASSHAGAIVYYGYTF,TGTGCCAGCAGCCACGCGGGAGCTATCGTTTACTATGGCTACACCTTC
TRBV27,TRBJ1-2,TRBD1,13,-,CASSLTGAKGYTF,TGTGCCAGCAGTTTAACAGGGGCAAAGGGCTACACCTTC
TRBV28,TRBJ2-7,TRBD2,18,-,CASSVTSGRSLSSYEQYF,TGTGCCAGCAGTGTCACTAGCGGGAGGTCTCTGAGCTCCTACGAGCAGTACTTC
TRBV5-6,TRBJ2-7,TRBD1,15,-,CASRRQGARRYEQYF,TGTGCCAGCAGGCGCCAGGGGGCGCGAAGGTACGAGCAGTACTTC
TRBV11-2,TRBJ2-7,TRBD2,14,few,CASGKLAGAYEQYF,TGTGCCAGCGGCAAACTAGCGGGAGCTTACGAGCAGTACTTC
TRBV20-1,TRBJ2-3,-,13,-,CSASKGLADTQYF,TGCAGTGCTAGTAAGGGGTTAGCAGATACGCAGTATTTT
TRBV5-1,TRBJ1-1,TRBD1,14,-,CASSLIDRDTEAFF,TGCGCCAGCAGCCTGATCGACAGGGACACTGAAGCTTTCTTT
TRBV6-5,TRBJ1-4,-,14,-,CASTQTGRGEKLFF,TGTGCCAGCACCCAAACGGGTCGGGGGGAAAAACTGTTTTTT
TRBV5-1,TRBJ1-2,-,16,once,CASSLAADTANYGYTF,TGCGCCAGCAGCTTGGCCGCGGACACCGCTAACTATGGCTACACCTTC
TRBV30,TRBJ1-1,-,14,-,CAWRRGGANTEAFF,TGTGCCTGGCGCCGGGGGGGGGCCAACACTGAAGCTTTCTTT
TRBV30,TRBJ1-4,TRBD1,14,-,CAWSVGGEDEKLFF,TGTGCCTGGAGTGTAGGGGGCGAGGATGAAAAACTGTTTTTT
TRBV5-1,TRBJ1-3,-,16,-,CASSRAPFPSGNTIYF,TGCGCCAGCTCGCGAGCCCCGTTCCCTTCTGGAAACACCATATATTTT
TRBV2,TRBJ1-2,-,13,-,CASNPGGDPDYTF,TGTGCCAGCAACCCCGGGGGAGATCCTGACTACACCTTC
TRBV7-9,TRBJ2-2,-,13,-,CASALYGTGELFF,TGTGCCAGCGCCCTCTATGGCACCGGGGAGCTGTTTTTT
TRBV5-1,TRBJ1-2,TRBD1,14,-,CASSSRTGGNGYTF,TGCGCCAGCAGCTCGAGGACAGGGGGCAATGGCTACACCTTC
TRBV5-1,TRBJ2-3,-,18,-,CASSPQLRGDPSTDTQYF,TGCGCCAGCAGCCCTCAACTTCGCGGGGATCCTAGCACAGATACGCAGTATTTT
TRBV6-5,TRBJ2-7,-,14,-,CASRATGTFPEQYF,TGTGCCAGCAGGGCCACCGGGACTTTTCCCGAGCAGTACTTC
TRBV5-6,TRBJ2-6,-,15,-,CASSLRGSGANVLTF,TGTGCCAGCAGCTTGAGAGGGAGTGGGGCCAACGTCCTGACTTTC
TRBV30,TRBJ1-5,-,12,-,CAWDQMGGPQHF,TGTGCCTGGGATCAAATGGGGGGGCCCCAGCATTTT
TRBV11-2,TRBJ2-7,-,13,-,CASSPGLTYEQYF,TGTGCCAGCAGCCCGGGACTGACTTACGAGCAGTACTTC
TRBV5-5,TRBJ2-3,-,14,-,CASSSTGSTDTQYF,TGTGCCAGCAGCTCAACAGGAAGCACAGATACGCAGTATTTT
TRBV7-2,TRBJ1-1,TRBD1,16,-,CASSLQGIGANTEAFF,TGTGCCAGCAGCCTACAGGGGATAGGGGCGAACACTGAAGCTTTCTTT
TRBV10-2,TRBJ2-7,-,15,few,CASSEEGIRLGEQYF,TGCGCCAGCAGTGAGGAGGGAATTAGACTCGGCGAGCAGTACTTC
TRBV30,TRBJ2-7,TRBD2,13,-,CAWGDGGDYEQYF,TGTGCCTGGGGCGACGGGGGGGACTACGAGCAGTACTTC
TRBV7-8,TRBJ2-2,-,12,-,CASSPRVGELFF,TGTGCCAGCAGCCCCCGCGTCGGGGAGCTGTTTTTT
TRBV24-1,TRBJ2-1,-,16,-,CATSDPSGPSYNEQFF,TGTGCCACCAGTGATCCGAGCGGTCCTTCCTACAATGAGCAGTTCTTC